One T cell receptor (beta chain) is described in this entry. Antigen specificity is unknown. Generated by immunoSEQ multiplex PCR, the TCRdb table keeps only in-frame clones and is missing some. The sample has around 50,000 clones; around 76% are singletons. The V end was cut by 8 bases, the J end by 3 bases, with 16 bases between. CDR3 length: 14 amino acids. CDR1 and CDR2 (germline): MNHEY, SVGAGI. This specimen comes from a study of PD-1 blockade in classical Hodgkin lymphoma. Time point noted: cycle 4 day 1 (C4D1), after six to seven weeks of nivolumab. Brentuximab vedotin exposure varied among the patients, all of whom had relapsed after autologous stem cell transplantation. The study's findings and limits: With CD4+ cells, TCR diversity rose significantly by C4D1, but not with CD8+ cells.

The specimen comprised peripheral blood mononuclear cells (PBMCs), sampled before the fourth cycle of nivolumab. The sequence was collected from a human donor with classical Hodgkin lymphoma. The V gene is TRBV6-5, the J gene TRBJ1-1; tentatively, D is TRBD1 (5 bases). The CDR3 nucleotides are TGTGCCAGCCGTAGGCCCGGGGGGTACACTGAAGCTTTCTTT. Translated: CASRRPGGYTEAFF.